This T cell receptor (beta chain) was sequenced for a study of CD8 T cells in Susac syndrome. From germline, CDR1 is MNHEY and CDR2 SVGEGT. The V end was cut by 7 bases, the J end by 3 bases, with 18 bases between. This CDR3 is built from 15 residues. RNA in amounts of roughly 0.5 to 1 ug was reverse transcribed with random hexamers. TCRdb processed the immunoSEQ multiplex PCR reads anew with MiXCR; each CDR3 protein has one entry. The table has under 200,000 distinct CDR3 sequences, 90% to 95% seen once; the top ten hold about 0.095%. The sequence derives from a human donor in good health. The V call is TRBV6-2 or TRBV6-3, the J call TRBJ1-2; D unclear. The source material was CD4+ T cells from PBMCs. The chain's CDR3 is CASTYRGRFDYGYTF. CDR3 in DNA: TGTGCCAGCACCTACCGAGGCAGGTTTGACTATGGCTACACCTTC.